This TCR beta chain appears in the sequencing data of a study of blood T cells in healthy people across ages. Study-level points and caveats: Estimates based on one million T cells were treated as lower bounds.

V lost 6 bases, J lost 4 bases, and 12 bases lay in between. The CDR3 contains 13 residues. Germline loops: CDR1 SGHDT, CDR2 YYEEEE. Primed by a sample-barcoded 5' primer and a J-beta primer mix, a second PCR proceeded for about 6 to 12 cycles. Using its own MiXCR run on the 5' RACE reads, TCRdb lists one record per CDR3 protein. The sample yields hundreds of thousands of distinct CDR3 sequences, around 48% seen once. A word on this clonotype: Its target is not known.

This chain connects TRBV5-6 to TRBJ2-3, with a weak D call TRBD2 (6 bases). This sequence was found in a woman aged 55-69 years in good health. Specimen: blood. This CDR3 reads CASMGLSADTQYF. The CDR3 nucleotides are TGTGCCAGCATGGGACTCAGTGCAGATACGCAGTATTTT. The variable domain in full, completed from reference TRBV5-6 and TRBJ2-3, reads DAGVTQSPTHLIKTRGQQVTLRCSPKSGHDTVSWYQQALGQGPQFIFQYYEEEERQRGNFPDRFSGHQFPNYSSELNVNALLLGDSALYLCASMGLSADTQYFGPGTRLTVL.